The T cell receptor beta chain described here comes from a study of T cells in women clearing cervical HPV infection. The germline V gene has CDR1 MGHDK and CDR2 SYGVNS. V was clipped by 7 bases and J by 6 bases, with 18 bases between them. The CDR3 is 15 residues long. Sequencing was performed with immunoSEQ multiplex PCR; in TCRdb, only in-frame clones are kept and a portion is missing. Recorded for this sample: around 23,000 clones. About this clone: The CDR3 extends 3 residues past the end of the read, so its final part is completed from the germline J gene.

The chain couples TRBV25-1 to TRBJ2-2; D is perhaps TRBD1 (6 bases). Material: blood buffy coat. This TCR derives from a woman between 18 and 75 years old with a cervical HPV16 infection that either progressed to CIN3+ or cleared (not recorded which). CDR3 protein: CASTPTGFGAGELFF. CDR3 bases read: TGTGCCAGCACTCCAACAGGGTTTGGCGCCGGGGAG.